These 7 T cell receptor beta chains share one sample of origin, sequenced in a study of cytomegalovirus exposure and HLA in healthy donors. PCR involved 60 Vbeta and 13 Jbeta primers. Sequencing used immunoSEQ multiplex PCR; TCRdb keeps in-frame clones, though not all of them. This sample has around 140,000 clones, with about four fifths found just once. The source material was PBMCs. These receptors were obtained from a male donor in good health and CMV-seronegative.

The rearrangement uses TRBV9 and TRBJ2-2; a weak D match, TRBD1 (5 bases). There are 17 residues in the CDR3. Trimming stripped 1 base from V and 0 bases from J, with 13 bases between. Germline V gives CDR1 SGDLS, CDR2 YYNGEE. CDR3 sequence (DNA): TGTGCCAGCAGCGTACCTCTTATGGGGCCGAACACCGGGGAGCTGTTTTTT. Protein sequence: CASSVPLMGPNTGELFF. Looking up the rest from reference TRBV9 and TRBJ2-2 gives the full variable domain: DSGVTQTPKHLITATGQRVTLRCSPRSGDLSVYWYQQSLDQGLQFLIQYYNGEERAKGNILERFSAQQFPDLHSELNLSSLELGDSALYFCASSVPLMGPNTGELFFGEGSRLTVL.

This chain joins TRBV4-1 and TRBJ2-3, with 9 bases fitting TRBD2. The trim removed 2 bases at V and 0 bases at J, leaving 3 bases unmatched. CDR3 length: 16 residues. Germline V gene lookup returns CDR1 MGHRA and CDR2 YSYEKL. CDR3 amino acids: CASSQKAGGSTDTQYF. The CDR3 DNA reads as TGCGCCAGCAGCCAAAAAGCGGGGGGTAGCACAGATACGCAGTATTTT.

CDR3 DNA: TGTGCCAGCAGACCACCTAGCGGGGGAGGGTACAATGAGCAGTTCTTC. Protein: CASRPPSGGGYNEQFF. This rearrangement joins TRBV13 to TRBJ2-1; 10 bases are shared with TRBD2. The germline CDR1 and CDR2 sequences are PRHDT and FYEKMQ (reference sequence). V lost 6 bases to trimming and J lost 4 bases; unmatched junction nucleotides: 9. The CDR3 has 16 residues.

The J gene is TRBJ2-5, the V gene TRBV6-5, with TRBD1 identical over 9 bases. V was pared by 6 bases and J by 4 bases, with 3 bases of the junction left unmatched. The CDR3 extends over 13 amino acids. Germline loops: CDR1 MNHEY, CDR2 SVGAGI. The CDR3 is CASRTGGGETQYF. In nucleotides, the CDR3 is TGTGCCAGCAGGACAGGGGGAGGAGAGACCCAGTACTTC.

This rearrangement joins TRBV11-2 to TRBJ2-5; TRBD1 might be the D (5 bases). The end of the DNA fits TRBJ2-7 better, so the J call may be wrong. Germline V gives CDR1 SGHAT, CDR2 FQNNGV. CDR3 size: 14 residues. For the CDR3, the DNA is TGTGCCAGCAGCTTAGTTGTAGGGGTCCACGAGCAGTACTTC. As protein: CASSLVVGVHEQYF.

The chain carries TRBV5-4 and TRBJ2-3; 7 bases match TRBD2. CDR1 SGHNT and CDR2 YYREEE come from the germline V gene (reference sequence). This CDR3 is 14 amino acids long. Trimming cost V 2 bases and J 2 bases; bases outside gene matches: 2. The CDR3 loop is CASSLSGVTDTQYF. The CDR3 bases are TGTGCCAGCAGCTTAAGCGGGGTCACAGATACGCAGTATTTT. Complete variable domain (other parts from reference TRBV5-4 and TRBJ2-3): ETGVTQSPTHLIKTRGQQVTLRCSSQSGHNTVSWYQQALGQGPQFIFQYYREEENGRGNFPPRFSGLQFPNYSSELNVNALELDDSALYLCASSLSGVTDTQYFGPGTRLTVL.

The genes are TRBV9 and TRBJ2-2, with D tentatively TRBD1 (8 bases). Trimming removed 4 bases from V and 4 bases from J, with 17 bases in between. Per germline, CDR1 SGDLS and CDR2 YYNGEE. The CDR3 length is 16 residues. This chain's CDR3 is CASSLRTGRGTGELFF. The CDR3 DNA sequence: TGTGCCAGCAGCCTTAGGACAGGGAGGGGCACCGGGGAGCTGTTTTTT.